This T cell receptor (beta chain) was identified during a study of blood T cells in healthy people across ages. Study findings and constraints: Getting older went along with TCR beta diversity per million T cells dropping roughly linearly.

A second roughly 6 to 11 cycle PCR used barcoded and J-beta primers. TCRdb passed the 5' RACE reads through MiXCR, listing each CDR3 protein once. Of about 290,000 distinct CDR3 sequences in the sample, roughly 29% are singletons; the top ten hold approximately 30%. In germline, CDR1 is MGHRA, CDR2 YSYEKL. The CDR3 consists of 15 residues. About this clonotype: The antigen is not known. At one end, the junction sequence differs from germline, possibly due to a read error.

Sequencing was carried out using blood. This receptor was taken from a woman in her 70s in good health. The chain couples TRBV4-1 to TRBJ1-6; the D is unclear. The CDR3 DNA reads TGCGCCAGCAGCGAAGATAGCTCCTATAATTCACCCCTCCACTTT. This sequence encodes CASSEDSSYNSPLHF.